The sample holds one count of the clone carrying this T cell receptor beta chain. Its antigen is currently unknown. These data belong to a study of cytomegalovirus exposure and HLA in healthy donors. The CDR3 is made up of 13 amino acids. V was pared by 6 bases and J by 1 base, with 3 bases of the junction left unmatched. Use of 60 Vbeta and 13 Jbeta primers characterized the PCR. The assay was immunoSEQ multiplex PCR, and TCRdb's table has in-frame clones only and misses some. Of approximately 100,000 clones in the sample, approximately 80% are singletons; the top ten hold roughly 9.8%. Study-level findings and limits: One cluster of highly shared sequence variants probably arose as a sequencing artifact. Prior analysis indicated that the majority of TCR beta V segments exhibited productivity approximately 87% or approximately 30% of the time. Common viral pathogens were later found to be apparently linked to several of the most significant clusters.

The sequence was collected from a middle-aged man in good health and CMV-seropositive. Sequencing was done on a sample of PBMCs. This chain links TRBV5-3 with TRBJ1-2; TRBD1 matches 7 bases. TRBV5-3 is treated as an ORF (open reading frame) with a function not yet certain. The CDR3: CARKGTVNYGYTF. The CDR3, as DNA: TGTGCCAGAAAAGGGACAGTTAACTATGGCTACACCTTC.